These T cell receptor beta chains were read from a single sample in a study of spatial heterogeneity in lung cancer. One entry per CDR3 protein results from TCRdb running MiXCR on the 5' RACE reads. This sample has under 35,000 distinct CDR3 sequences, with more than 4.5% found just once. Sample: PBMCs, taken at follow-up. These receptors all come from a female donor with early-stage non-small cell lung cancer. Both conserved end residues are part of each CDR3. D genes are given only for firm matches. Some rows mark clone size as missing; the rest say once, few, many or name a class of expanded clone.

V gene	D gene	J gene	clone size	CDR3 DNA	CDR3 protein
TRBV28	.	TRBJ1-1	medium-sized	TGTGCCAGCAGTTTCCCTTCGGGACACACGAACACTGAAGCTTTCTTT	CASSFPSGHTNTEAFF
TRBV2	.	TRBJ2-1	many	TGTGCCAGCAGTGAAGGGGTAGAGCAGTTCTTC	CASSEGVEQFF
TRBV7-2	.	TRBJ2-7	many	TGTGCCAGCAGCTTAGGGGACCTAAGGGGGGGCGTAAAATACGAGCAGTACTTC	CASSLGDLRGGVKYEQYF
TRBV4-3	.	TRBJ2-1	many	TGCGCCAGCAGCCAAGGAGGTAAGGGATTCTCCTACAATGAGCAGTTCTTC	CASSQGGKGFSYNEQFF
TRBV12-3/TRBV12-4	.	TRBJ1-2	many	TGTGCCAGCAGTTTAGCGATTCAAGGGGATGGCTACACCTTC	CASSLAIQGDGYTF
TRBV29-1	.	TRBJ2-1	many	TGCAGCGTTGGCTACTCCCTCTGGGATGAGCAGTTCTTC	CSVGYSLWDEQFF
TRBV30	TRBD2	TRBJ2-7	many	TGTGCCTGTACTCGCGGAGCGGGAGGGCCTGAGGACGAGCAGTACTTC	CACTRGAGGPEDEQYF
TRBV5-1	TRBD1	TRBJ1-2	many	TGCGCCAGCAGCCGAGGACAGGGCCAGGGCTACACCTTC	CASSRGQGQGYTF
TRBV5-4	.	TRBJ1-1	many	TGTGCCAGCAGCTTGCCGGGACAGAACACTGAAGCTTTCTTT	CASSLPGQNTEAFF
TRBV7-2	.	TRBJ2-1	.	TGTGCCAGCAAAACCGGCGTCGGTGACGTCTACAATGAGCAGTTCTTC	CASKTGVGDVYNEQFF
TRBV20-1	.	TRBJ2-7	.	TGCAGTGCTTTCAATCCGGGACTGTCCTACGAGCAGTACTTC	CSAFNPGLSYEQYF
TRBV19	.	TRBJ2-4	medium-sized	TGTGCCAGTAGATTGGACCGGTCCGAGGGAAACATTCAGTACTTC	CASRLDRSEGNIQYF
TRBV15	TRBD2	TRBJ2-5	many	TGTGCCACCAGCCCCCGTCCGACTAGCGGAGGTCGGGAGACCCAGTACTTC	CATSPRPTSGGRETQYF
TRBV4-3	TRBD2	TRBJ2-1	few	TGCGCCAGCAGCCGAGCAGCGGGAGGAAACAATGAGCAGTTCTTC	CASSRAAGGNNEQFF
TRBV7-8	TRBD2	TRBJ2-1	medium-sized	TGTGCCAGCAGCAACGGACTAGCGGGAGTCGGAGATGAGCAGTTCTTC	CASSNGLAGVGDEQFF
TRBV13	TRBD2	TRBJ2-3	.	TGTGCCAGCAGCCTTAGCGGGGACCCAGATACGCAGTATTTT	CASSLSGDPDTQYF
TRBV4-3	.	TRBJ1-1	many	TGCGCCAGCAGCCAAGATCGGGGGGGGCACACTGAAGCTTTCTTT	CASSQDRGGHTEAFF
TRBV7-8	TRBD1	TRBJ1-5	many	TGTGCCAGCAGCCCGGGACAGGGGGCAATTCAGCCCCAGCATTTT	CASSPGQGAIQPQHF
TRBV20-1	TRBD2	TRBJ2-7	many	TGCAGTATTAGAGCGGGAGGGGGAGAGCAGTACTTC	CSIRAGGGEQYF
TRBV4-2	.	TRBJ2-6	medium-sized	TGTGCCAGCAGCCAAGATCAATGGGCTGGGGCCAACGTCCTGACTTTC	CASSQDQWAGANVLTF
TRBV7-2	TRBD2	TRBJ2-3	many	TGTGCCAGCAGCTTAGGCGGGGGGCGCACAGATACGCAGTATTTT	CASSLGGGRTDTQYF
TRBV7-2	.	TRBJ2-3	many	TGTGCCAGCAGCTCGACTGCAGATACGCAGTATTTT	CASSSTADTQYF
TRBV27	TRBD1	TRBJ2-2	many	TGTGCCAGCAGTTTTGGGACAGGCGGGGAGCTGTTTTTT	CASSFGTGGELFF
TRBV4-3	.	TRBJ2-2	many	TGCGCCAGCAGCCACGACAGTAGTCTGCACACCGGGGAGCTGTTTTTT	CASSHDSSLHTGELFF
TRBV6-2/TRBV6-3	.	TRBJ2-1	many	TGTGCCAGCAACCTACTAGGGATACTCAATGAGCAGTTCTTC	CASNLLGILNEQFF
TRBV5-1	.	TRBJ2-3	many	TGCGCCAGCAGCGCAGACAAGGGTAGAGGTTGGTCGGATACGCAGTATTTT	CASSADKGRGWSDTQYF
TRBV4-3	TRBD2	TRBJ2-1	many	TGCGCCAGCAGCCAGGACGGACTAGCGGGAGGGCATGAGCAGTTCTTC	CASSQDGLAGGHEQFF
TRBV2	TRBD1	TRBJ2-3	few	TGTGCCAGCAGTGAGGACAGGGGTACTACAGATACGCAGTATTTT	CASSEDRGTTDTQYF